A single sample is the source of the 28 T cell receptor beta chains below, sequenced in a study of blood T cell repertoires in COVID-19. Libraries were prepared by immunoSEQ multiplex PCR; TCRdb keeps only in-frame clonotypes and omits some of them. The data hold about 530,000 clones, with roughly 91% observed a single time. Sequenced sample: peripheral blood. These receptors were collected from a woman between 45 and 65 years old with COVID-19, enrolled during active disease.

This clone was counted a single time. CDR3 sequence reads: CATSRDRGGQETQYF. The CDR3 region has the DNA TGTGCCACCAGCAGAGATCGGGGGGGCCAAGAGACCCAGTACTTC. The chain uses TRBV15 and TRBJ2-5; 8 bases align to TRBD2. This CDR3 comprises 15 residues. Germline lookup yields CDR1 LNHNV and CDR2 YYDKDF (reference sequence). Germline trimming cut 0 bases from V and 1 base from J; bases unmatched to any gene: 1.

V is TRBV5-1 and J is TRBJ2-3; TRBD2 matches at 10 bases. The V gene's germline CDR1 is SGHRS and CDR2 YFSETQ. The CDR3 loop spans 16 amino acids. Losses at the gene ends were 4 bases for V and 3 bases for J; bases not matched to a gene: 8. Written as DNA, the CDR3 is TGCGCCAGCAGCCTCCCGACTAGCGGGTTTACAGATACGCAGTATTTT. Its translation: CASSLPTSGFTDTQYF. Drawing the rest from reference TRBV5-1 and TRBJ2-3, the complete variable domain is KAGVTQTPRYLIKTRGQQVTLSCSPISGHRSVSWYQQTPGQGLQFLFEYFSETQRNKGNFPGRFSGRQFSNSRSEMNVSTLELGDSALYLCASSLPTSGFTDTQYFGPGTRLTVL.

This CDR3 is CASSIDSGVLYNEQFF. The CDR3 DNA reads TGTGCCAGTAGTATAGATAGCGGGGTTCTCTACAATGAGCAGTTCTTC. The V gene is TRBV19, the J gene TRBJ2-1, with TRBD2 matching over 8 bases. The junction had 4 bases not matched to a gene; V was cut back by 0 bases and J by 3 bases. The CDR3 totals 16 residues. CDR1 is LNHDA and CDR2 is SQIVND in the germline V gene (reference sequence).

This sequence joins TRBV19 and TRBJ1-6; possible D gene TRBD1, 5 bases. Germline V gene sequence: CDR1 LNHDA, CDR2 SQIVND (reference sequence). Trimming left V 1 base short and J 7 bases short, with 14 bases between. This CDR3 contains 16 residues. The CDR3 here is CASSIAGLHFNSPLHF. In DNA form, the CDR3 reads TGTGCCAGTAGTATAGCGGGACTTCACTTCAATTCACCCCTCCACTTT.

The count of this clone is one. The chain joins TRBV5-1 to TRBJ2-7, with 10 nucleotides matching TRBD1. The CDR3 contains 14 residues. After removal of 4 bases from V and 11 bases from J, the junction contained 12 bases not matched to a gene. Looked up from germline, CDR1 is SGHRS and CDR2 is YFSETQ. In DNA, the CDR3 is TGCGCCAGCAGCCCCTGGGACAGGGGCTCCGGGGAGTACTTC. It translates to CASSPWDRGSGEYF.

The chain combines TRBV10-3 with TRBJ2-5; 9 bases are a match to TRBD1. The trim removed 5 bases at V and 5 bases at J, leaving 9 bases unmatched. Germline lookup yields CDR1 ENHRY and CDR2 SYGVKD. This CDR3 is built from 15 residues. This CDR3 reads CAISTGTGTGETQYF. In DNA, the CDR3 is TGTGCCATCAGTACCGGGACAGGGACGGGCGAGACCCAGTACTTC.

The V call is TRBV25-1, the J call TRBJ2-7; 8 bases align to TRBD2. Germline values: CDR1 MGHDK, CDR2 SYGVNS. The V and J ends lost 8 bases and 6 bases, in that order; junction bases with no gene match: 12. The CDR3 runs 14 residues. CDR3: CASAHAAGGTEQYF. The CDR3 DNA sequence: TGTGCCAGCGCACATGCGGCGGGAGGAACCGAGCAGTACTTC.

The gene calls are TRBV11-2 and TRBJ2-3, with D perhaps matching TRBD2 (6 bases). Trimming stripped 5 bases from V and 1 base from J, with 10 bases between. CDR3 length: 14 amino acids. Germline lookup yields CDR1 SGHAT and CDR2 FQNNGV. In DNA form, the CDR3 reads TGTGCCAGCAGCCGTACGGGGGGCACAGATACGCAGTATTTT. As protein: CASSRTGGTDTQYF.

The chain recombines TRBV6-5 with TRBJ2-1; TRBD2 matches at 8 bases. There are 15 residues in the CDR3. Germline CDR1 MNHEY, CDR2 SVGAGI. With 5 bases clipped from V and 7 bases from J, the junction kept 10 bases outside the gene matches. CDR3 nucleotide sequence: TGTGCCAGCAGTAGGGCGGGGACTAGGCTAAATGAGCAGTTCTTC. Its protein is CASSRAGTRLNEQFF.

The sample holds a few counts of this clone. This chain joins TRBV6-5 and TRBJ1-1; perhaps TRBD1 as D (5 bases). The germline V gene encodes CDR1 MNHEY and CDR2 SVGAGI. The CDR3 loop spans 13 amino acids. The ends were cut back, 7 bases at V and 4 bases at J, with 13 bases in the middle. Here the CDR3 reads CASNGPGGTEAFF. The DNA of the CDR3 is TGTGCCAGCAATGGCCCGGGGGGCACTGAAGCTTTCTTT.

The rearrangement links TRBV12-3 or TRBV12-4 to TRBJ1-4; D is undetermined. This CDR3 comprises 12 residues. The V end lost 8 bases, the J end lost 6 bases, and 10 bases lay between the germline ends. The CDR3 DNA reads TGTGCCAGCTGCTCCCAGTATGAAAAACTGTTTTTT. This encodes CASCSQYEKLFF.

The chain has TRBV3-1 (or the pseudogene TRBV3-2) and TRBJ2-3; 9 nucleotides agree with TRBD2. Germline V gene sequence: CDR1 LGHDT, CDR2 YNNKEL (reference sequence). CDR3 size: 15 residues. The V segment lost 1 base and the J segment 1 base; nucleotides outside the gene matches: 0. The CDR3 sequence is CASSQASGGTDTQYF. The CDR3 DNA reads TGTGCCAGCAGCCAAGCTAGCGGGGGCACAGATACGCAGTATTTT.

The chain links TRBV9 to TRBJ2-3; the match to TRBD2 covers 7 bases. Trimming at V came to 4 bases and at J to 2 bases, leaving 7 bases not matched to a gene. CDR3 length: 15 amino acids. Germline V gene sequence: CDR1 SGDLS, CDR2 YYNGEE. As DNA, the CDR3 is TGTGCCAGCAGCCATGGGAGCGGGGACACAGATACGCAGTATTTT. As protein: CASSHGSGDTDTQYF.

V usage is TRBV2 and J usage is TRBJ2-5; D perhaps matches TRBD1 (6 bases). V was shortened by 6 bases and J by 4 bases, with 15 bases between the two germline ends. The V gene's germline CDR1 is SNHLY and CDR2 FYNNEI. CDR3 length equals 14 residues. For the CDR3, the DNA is TGTGCCAGCAGGACCCTTGGGGGCGGAGAGACCCAGTACTTC. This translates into CASRTLGGGETQYF.

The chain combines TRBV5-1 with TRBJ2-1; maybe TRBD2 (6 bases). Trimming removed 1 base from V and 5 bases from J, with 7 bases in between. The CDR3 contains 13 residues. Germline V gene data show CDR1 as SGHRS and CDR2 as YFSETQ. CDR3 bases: TGCGCCAGCAGCTTGCGGAGGGACAATGAGCAGTTCTTC. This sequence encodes CASSLRRDNEQFF.

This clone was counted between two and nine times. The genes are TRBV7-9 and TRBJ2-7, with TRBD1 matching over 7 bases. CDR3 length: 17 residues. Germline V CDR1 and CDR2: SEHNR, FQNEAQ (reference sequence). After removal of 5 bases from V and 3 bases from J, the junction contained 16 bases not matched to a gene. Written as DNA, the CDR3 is TGTGCCAGCAGCCCGTTACCCCACGGGACAGAACTCTACGAGCAGTACTTC. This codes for CASSPLPHGTELYEQYF.

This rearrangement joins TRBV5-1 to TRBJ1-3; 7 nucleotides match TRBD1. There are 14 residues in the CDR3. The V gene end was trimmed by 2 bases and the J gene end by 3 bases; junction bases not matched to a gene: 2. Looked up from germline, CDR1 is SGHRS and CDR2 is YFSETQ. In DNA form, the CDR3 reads TGCGCCAGCAGCTTAGGGACAGATGGAAACACCATATATTTT. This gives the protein CASSLGTDGNTIYF. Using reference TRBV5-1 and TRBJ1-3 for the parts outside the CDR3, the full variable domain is KAGVTQTPRYLIKTRGQQVTLSCSPISGHRSVSWYQQTPGQGLQFLFEYFSETQRNKGNFPGRFSGRQFSNSRSEMNVSTLELGDSALYLCASSLGTDGNTIYFGEGSWLTVV.

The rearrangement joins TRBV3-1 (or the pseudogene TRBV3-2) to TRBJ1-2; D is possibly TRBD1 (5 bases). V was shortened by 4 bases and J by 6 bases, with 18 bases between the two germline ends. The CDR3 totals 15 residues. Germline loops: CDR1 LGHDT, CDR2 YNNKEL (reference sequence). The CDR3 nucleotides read TGTGCCAGCAGCCTCATACCCGGTGGGGGGGATGGCTACACCTTC. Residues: CASSLIPGGGDGYTF.

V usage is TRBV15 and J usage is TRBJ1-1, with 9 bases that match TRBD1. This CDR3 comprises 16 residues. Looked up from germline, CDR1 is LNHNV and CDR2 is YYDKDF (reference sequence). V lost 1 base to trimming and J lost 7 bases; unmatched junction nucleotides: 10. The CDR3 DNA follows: TGTGCCACCAGCAGAGGGGGGTACAGGGGGCAAGGTGAAGCTTTCTTT. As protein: CATSRGGYRGQGEAFF.

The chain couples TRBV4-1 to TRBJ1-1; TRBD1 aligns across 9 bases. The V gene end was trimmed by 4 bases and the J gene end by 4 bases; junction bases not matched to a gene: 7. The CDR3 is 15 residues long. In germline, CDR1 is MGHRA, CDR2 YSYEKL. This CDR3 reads CASSLQQGAGTEAFF. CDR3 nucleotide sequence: TGCGCCAGCAGCCTCCAACAGGGGGCGGGCACTGAAGCTTTCTTT.

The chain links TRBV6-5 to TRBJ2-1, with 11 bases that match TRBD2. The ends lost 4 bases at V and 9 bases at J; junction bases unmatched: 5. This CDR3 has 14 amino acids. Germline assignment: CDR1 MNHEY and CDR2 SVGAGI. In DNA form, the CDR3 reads TGTGCCAGCAGTTTAGCGGGGGGGCCCTCTGAGCAGTTCTTC. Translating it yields CASSLAGGPSEQFF.

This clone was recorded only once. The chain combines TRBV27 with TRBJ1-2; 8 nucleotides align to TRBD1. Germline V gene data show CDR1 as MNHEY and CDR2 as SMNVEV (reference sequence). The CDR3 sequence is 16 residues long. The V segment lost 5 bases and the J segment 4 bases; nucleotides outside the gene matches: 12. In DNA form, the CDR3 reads TGTGCCAGCAGTGGCCGGCGGACAGGGTATGTCTATGGCTACACCTTC. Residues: CASSGRRTGYVYGYTF.

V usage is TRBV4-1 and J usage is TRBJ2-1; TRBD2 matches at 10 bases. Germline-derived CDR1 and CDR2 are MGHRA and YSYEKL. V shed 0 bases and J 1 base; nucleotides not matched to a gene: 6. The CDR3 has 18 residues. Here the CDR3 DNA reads TGCGCCAGCAGCCAAGATCTAAGCGGGGGGGCTTCCTACAATGAGCAGTTCTTC. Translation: CASSQDLSGGASYNEQFF.

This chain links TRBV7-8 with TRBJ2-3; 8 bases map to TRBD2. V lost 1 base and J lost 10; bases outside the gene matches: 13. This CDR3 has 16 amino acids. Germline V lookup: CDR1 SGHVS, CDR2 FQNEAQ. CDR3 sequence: CASSLVVAGTHVPQYF. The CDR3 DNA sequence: TGTGCCAGCAGCTTAGTGGTAGCGGGGACCCACGTGCCGCAGTATTTT. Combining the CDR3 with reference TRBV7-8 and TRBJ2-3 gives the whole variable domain GAGVSQSPRYKVAKRGQDVALRCDPISGHVSLFWYQQALGQGPEFLTYFQNEAQLDKSGLPSDRFFAERPEGSVSTLKIQRTQQEDSAVYLCASSLVVAGTHVPQYFGPGTRLTVL.

DNA for the CDR3: TGCGCCAGCAGCCAGGGACAGGGGAGAGGACAGCCCCAGCATTTT. It encodes CASSQGQGRGQPQHF. The chain couples TRBV5-1 to TRBJ1-5; 10 positions agree with TRBD1. Germline values: CDR1 SGHRS, CDR2 YFSETQ. V lost 4 bases and J lost 7; bases outside the gene matches: 8. This CDR3 contains 15 residues.

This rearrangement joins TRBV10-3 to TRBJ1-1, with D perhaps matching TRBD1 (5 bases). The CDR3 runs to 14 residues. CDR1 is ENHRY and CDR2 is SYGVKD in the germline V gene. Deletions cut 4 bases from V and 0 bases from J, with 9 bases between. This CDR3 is CAISGTGMNTEAFF. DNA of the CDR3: TGTGCCATCAGTGGAACAGGCATGAACACTGAAGCTTTCTTT.

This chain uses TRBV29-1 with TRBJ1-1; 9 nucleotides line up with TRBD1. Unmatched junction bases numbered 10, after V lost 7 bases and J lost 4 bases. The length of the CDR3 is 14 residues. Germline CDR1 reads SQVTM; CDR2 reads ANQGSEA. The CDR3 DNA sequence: TGCAGCGCCCGCCAAGGGACAGGGAGCACTGAAGCTTTCTTT. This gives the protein CSARQGTGSTEAFF.

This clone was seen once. CDR3 nucleotides: TGTGCCACCAGTGAGACCGGGACAACCGATGCGGCCCAGTACTTC. Translating gives CATSETGTTDAAQYF. The chain couples TRBV24-1 to TRBJ2-5; D possibly corresponds to TRBD1 (6 bases). The CDR3 spans 15 residues. The V gene lost 4 bases and the J gene lost 9 bases, with 20 bases spanning the gap. CDR1 and CDR2 (germline): KGHDR, SFDVKD.